This T cell receptor (beta chain) appears in the sequencing data of a study of CD8 T cells in ankylosing spondylitis. TCRdb fed the 5' RACE reads into MiXCR, producing one record per CDR3 protein. The table includes roughly 260,000 distinct CDR3 sequences, about 19% detected once. The germline V and J ends were trimmed by 6 bases and 10 bases, with 17 bases remaining between them. Germline lookup yields CDR1 DFQATT and CDR2 SNEGSKA (reference sequence). The CDR3 is 12 residues long. Sequenced: blood, either unsorted or a sorted T cell fraction (not recorded which). The sequence was obtained from a male donor with ankylosing spondylitis or in good health (not recorded which). The chain is built from TRBV20-1 and TRBJ2-3; the D gene is possibly TRBD2 (7 bases). The CDR3 DNA sequence: TGCAGTGCCACAGAAGGGGGGGTCGCGCAGTATTTT. Translating gives CSATEGGVAQYF.